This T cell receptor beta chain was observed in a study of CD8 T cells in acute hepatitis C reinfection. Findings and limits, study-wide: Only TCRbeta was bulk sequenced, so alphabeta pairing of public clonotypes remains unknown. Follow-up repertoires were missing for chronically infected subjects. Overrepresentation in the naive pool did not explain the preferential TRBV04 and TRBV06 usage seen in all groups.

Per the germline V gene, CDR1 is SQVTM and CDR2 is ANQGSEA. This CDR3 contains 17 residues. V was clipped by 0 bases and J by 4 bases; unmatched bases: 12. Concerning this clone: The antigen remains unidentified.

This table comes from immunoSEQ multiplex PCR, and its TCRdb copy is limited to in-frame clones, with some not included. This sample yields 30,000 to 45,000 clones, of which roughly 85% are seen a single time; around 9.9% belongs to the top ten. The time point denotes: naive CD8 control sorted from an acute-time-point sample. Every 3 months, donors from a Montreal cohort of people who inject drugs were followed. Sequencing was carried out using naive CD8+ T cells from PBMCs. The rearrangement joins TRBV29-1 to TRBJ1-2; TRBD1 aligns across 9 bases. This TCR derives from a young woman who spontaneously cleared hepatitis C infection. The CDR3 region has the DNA TGCAGCGTTGAAGATTTTACCCCGGGACAGGGTCGCTATGGCTACACCTTC. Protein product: CSVEDFTPGQGRYGYTF. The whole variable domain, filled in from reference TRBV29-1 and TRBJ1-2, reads SAVISQKPSRDICQRGTSLTIQCQVDSQVTMMFWYRQQPGQSLTLIATANQGSEATYESGFVIDKFPISRPNLTFSTLTVSNMSPEDSSIYLCSVEDFTPGQGRYGYTFGSGTRLTVV.